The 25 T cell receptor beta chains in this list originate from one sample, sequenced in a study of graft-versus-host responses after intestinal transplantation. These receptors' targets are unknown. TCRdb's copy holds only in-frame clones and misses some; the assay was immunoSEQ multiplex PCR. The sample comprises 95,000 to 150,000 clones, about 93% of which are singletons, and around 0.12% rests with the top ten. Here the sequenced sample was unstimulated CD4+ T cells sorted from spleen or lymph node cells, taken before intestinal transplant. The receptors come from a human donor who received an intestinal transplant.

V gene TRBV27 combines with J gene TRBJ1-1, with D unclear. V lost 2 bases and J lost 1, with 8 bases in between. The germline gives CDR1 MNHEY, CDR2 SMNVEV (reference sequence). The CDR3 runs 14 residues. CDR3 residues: CASSLGIWNTEAFF. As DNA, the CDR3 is TGTGCCAGCAGTTTAGGGATTTGGAACACTGAAGCTTTCTTT.

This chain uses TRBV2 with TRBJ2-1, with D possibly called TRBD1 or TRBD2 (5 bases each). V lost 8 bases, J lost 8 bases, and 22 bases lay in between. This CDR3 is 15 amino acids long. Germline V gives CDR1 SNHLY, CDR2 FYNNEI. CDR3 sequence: CASLRRQGGTDEQFF. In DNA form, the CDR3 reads TGTGCCAGCCTCCGGAGGCAGGGTGGGACCGATGAGCAGTTCTTC.

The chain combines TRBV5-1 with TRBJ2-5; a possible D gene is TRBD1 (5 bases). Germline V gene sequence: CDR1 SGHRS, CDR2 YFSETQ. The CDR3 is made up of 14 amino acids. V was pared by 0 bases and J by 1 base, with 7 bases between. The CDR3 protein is CASSLGQSQETQYF. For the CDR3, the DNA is TGCGCCAGCAGCTTGGGACAGAGCCAAGAGACCCAGTACTTC.

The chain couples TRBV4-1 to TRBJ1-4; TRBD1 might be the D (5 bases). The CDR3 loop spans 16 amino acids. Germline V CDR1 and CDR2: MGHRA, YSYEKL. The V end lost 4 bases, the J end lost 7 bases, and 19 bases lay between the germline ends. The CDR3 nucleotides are TGCGCCAGCAGCCCCCCTGGGCAGGGAGTGGGTGAAAAACTGTTTTTT. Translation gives CASSPPGQGVGEKLFF.

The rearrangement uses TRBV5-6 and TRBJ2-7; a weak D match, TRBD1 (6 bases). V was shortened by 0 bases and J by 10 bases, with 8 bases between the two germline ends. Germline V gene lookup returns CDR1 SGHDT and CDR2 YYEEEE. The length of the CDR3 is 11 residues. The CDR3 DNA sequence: TGTGCCAGCAGCTTGGACAGGGATCAGTACTTC. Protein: CASSLDRDQYF. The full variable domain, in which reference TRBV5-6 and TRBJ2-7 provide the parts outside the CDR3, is DAGVTQSPTHLIKTRGQQVTLRCSPKSGHDTVSWYQQALGQGPQFIFQYYEEEERQRGNFPDRFSGHQFPNYSSELNVNALLLGDSALYLCASSLDRDQYFGPGTRLTVT.

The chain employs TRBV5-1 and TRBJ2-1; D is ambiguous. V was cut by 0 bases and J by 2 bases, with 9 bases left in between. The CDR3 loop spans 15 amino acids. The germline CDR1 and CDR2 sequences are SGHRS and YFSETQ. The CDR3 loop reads CASSLAPETYNEQFF. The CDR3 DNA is TGCGCCAGCAGCTTGGCTCCAGAAACCTACAATGAGCAGTTCTTC.

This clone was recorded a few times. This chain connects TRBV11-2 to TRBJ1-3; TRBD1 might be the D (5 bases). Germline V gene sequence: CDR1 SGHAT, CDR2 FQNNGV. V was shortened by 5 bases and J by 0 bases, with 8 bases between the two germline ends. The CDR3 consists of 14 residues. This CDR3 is CASSHTGSGNTIYF. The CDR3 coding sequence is TGTGCCAGCAGCCATACAGGCTCTGGAAACACCATATATTTT.

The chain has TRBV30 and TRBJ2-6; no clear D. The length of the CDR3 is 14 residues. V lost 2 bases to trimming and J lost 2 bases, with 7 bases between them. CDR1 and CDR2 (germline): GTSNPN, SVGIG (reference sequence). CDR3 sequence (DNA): TGTGCCTGGAGTTTAGGAGCTGGGGCCAACGTCCTGACTTTC. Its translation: CAWSLGAGANVLTF.

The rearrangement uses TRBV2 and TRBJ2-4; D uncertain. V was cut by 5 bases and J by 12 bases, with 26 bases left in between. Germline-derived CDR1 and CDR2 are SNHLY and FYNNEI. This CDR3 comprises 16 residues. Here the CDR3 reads CASSHRNSARADSQYF. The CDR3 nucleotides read TGTGCCAGCAGTCACCGAAACTCCGCAAGGGCCGATTCTCAGTACTTC.

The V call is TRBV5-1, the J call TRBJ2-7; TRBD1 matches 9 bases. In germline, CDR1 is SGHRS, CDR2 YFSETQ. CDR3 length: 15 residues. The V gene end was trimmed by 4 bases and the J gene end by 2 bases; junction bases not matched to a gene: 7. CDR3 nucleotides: TGCGCCAGCAGCACAGGGACAGGGTTTCCCTACGAGCAGTACTTC. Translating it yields CASSTGTGFPYEQYF.

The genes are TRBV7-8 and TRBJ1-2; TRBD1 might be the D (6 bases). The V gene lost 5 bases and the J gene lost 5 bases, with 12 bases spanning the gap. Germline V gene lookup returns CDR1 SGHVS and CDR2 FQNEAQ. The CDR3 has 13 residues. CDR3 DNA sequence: TGTGCCAGCAGCCCACAAGGGGGATATGGCTACACCTTC. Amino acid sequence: CASSPQGGYGYTF.

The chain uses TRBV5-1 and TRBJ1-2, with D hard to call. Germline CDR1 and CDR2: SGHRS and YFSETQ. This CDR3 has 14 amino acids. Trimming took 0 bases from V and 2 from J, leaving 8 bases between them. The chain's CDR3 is CASSLARKNYGYTF. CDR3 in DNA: TGCGCCAGCAGCTTGGCTAGGAAAAACTATGGCTACACCTTC.

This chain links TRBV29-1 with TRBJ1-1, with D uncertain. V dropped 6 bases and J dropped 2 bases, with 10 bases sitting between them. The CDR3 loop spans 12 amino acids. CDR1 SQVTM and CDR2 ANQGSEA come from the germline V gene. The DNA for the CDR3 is TGCAGCGTCCGGGGAGGAAACACTGAAGCTTTCTTT. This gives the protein CSVRGGNTEAFF.

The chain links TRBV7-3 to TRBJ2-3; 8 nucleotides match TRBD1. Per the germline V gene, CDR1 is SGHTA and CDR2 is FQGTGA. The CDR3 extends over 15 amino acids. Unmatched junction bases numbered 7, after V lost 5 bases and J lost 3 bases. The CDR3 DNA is TGTGCCAGCAGCCCGGACAGGGCCAGGACAGATACGCAGTATTTT. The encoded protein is CASSPDRARTDTQYF. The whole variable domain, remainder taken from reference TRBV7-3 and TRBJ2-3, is GAGVSQTPSNKVTEKGKYVELRCDPISGHTALYWYRQSLGQGPEFLIYFQGTGAADDSGLPNDRFFAVRPEGSVSTLKIQRTERGDSAVYLCASSPDRARTDTQYFGPGTRLTVL.

The chain's CDR3 is CASSSVAGVTPREQFF. The CDR3 coding sequence is TGTGCCAGCAGTTCCGTAGCGGGAGTAACTCCTCGTGAGCAGTTCTTC. V and J are TRBV6-4 and TRBJ2-1; 9 bases map to TRBD2. Germline CDR1 MRHNA, CDR2 SNTAGT. The CDR3 spans 16 residues. V was clipped by 5 bases and J by 9 bases; unmatched bases: 14.

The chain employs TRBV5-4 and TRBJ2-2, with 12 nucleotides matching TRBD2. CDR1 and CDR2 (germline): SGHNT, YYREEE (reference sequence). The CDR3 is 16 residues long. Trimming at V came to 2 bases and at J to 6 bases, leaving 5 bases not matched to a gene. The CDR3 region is CASSFGLAGGAGELFF. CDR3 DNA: TGTGCCAGCAGCTTCGGGCTAGCGGGAGGGGCCGGGGAGCTGTTTTTT. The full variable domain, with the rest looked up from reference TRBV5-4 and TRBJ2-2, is ETGVTQSPTHLIKTRGQQVTLRCSSQSGHNTVSWYQQALGQGPQFIFQYYREEENGRGNFPPRFSGLQFPNYSSELNVNALELDDSALYLCASSFGLAGGAGELFFGEGSRLTVL.

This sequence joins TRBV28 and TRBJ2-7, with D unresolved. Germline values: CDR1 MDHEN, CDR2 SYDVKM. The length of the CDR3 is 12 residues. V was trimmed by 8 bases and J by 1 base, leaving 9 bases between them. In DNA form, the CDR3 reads TGTGCCAGCCGACGGACGTCCTACGAGCAGTACTTC. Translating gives CASRRTSYEQYF.

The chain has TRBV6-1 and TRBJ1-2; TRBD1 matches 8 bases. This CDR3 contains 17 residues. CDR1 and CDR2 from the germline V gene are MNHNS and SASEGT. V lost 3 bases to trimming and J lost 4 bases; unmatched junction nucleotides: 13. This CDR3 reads CASSDLPSDRESYGYTF. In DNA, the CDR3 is TGTGCCAGCAGTGATCTCCCTTCGGACAGGGAGAGCTATGGCTACACCTTC.

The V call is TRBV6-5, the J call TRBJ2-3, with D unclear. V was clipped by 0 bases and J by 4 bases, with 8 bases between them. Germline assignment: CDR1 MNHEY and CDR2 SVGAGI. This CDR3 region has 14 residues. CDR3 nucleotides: TGTGCCAGCAGTTACTCAGGGTCGCCAGATACGCAGTATTTT. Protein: CASSYSGSPDTQYF.

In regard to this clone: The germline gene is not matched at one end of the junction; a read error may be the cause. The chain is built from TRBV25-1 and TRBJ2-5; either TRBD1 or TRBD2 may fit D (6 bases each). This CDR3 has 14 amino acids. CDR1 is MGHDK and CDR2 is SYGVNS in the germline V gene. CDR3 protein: CASSDRGLQGTQYF. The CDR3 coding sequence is TGTGCCAGCAGCGACCGGGGGCTACAAGGGACCCAGTACTTC.

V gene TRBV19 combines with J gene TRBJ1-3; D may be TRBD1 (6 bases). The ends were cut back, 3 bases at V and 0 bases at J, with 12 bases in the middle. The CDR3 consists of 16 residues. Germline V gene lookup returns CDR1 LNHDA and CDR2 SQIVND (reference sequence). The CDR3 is CASSMAGAISGNTIYF. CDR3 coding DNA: TGTGCCAGTAGTATGGCAGGGGCGATCTCTGGAAACACCATATATTTT.

DNA of the CDR3: TGCGCCAGCAGCCAAGGGACTTGGACTCCAGCAGATACGCAGTATTTT. Translation gives CASSQGTWTPADTQYF. The chain combines TRBV4-1 with TRBJ2-3; TRBD2 might be the D (5 bases). Germline V gives CDR1 MGHRA, CDR2 YSYEKL. This CDR3 is 16 amino acids long. V gave up 1 base and J gave up 4 bases, with 15 bases separating them.

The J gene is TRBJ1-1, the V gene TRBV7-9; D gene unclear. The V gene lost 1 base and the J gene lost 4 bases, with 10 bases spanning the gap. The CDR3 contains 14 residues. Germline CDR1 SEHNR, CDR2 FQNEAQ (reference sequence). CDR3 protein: CASSLGRGGTEAFF. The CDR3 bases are TGTGCCAGCAGCTTAGGTCGGGGAGGCACTGAAGCTTTCTTT.

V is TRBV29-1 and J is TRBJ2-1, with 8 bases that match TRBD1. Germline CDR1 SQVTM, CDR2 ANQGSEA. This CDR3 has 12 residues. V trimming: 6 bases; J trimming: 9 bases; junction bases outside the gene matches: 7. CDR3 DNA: TGCAGCGTGGACAGGGTCAGTGGTGAGCAGTTCTTC. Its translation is CSVDRVSGEQFF.

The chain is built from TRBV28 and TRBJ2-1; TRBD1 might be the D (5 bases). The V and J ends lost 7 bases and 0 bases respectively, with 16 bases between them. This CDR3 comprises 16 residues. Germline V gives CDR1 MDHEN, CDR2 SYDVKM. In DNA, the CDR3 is TGTGCCAGCATTAGCAGGGAAGGTGGCTCCTACAATGAGCAGTTCTTC. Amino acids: CASISREGGSYNEQFF.